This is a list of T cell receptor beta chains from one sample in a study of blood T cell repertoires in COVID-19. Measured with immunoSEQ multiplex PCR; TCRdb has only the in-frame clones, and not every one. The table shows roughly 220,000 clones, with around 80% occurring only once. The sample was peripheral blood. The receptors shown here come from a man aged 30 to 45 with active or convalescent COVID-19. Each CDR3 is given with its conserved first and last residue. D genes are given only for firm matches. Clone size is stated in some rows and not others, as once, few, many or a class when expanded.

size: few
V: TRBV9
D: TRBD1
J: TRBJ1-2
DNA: TGTGCCAGCAGCCCGGGACAGGGGGCTTACGGCTACACCTTC
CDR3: CASSPGQGAYGYTF

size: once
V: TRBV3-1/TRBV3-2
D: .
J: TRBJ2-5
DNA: TGTGCCAGCAGCCAAGATTACCAGGCAGGAAAGACCCAGTACTTC
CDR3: CASSQDYQAGKTQYF

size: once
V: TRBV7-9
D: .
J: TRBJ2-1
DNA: TGTGCCAGCAGCTTAATGACGGGGGCCTACAATGAGCAGTTCTTC
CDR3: CASSLMTGAYNEQFF

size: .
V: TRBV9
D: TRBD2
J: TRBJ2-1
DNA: TGTGCCAGCAGCGGCTCCCCCCTAGCGGGGGGACCTAATGAGCAGTTCTTC
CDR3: CASSGSPLAGGPNEQFF

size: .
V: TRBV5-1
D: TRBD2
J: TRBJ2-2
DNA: TGCGCCAGCAGCTTGGTAGCGGGGGGGCCTCCGCTTACCGGGGAGCTGTTTTTT
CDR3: CASSLVAGGPPLTGELFF

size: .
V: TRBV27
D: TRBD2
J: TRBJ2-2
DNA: TGTGCCAGCAGTTGGGGACTAGCGGGCGCGAACACCGGGGAGCTGTTTTTT
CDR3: CASSWGLAGANTGELFF

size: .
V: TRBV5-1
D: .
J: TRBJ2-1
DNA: TGCGCCAGCAGCTTGGACAGGGTTGATGAGCAGTTCTTC
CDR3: CASSLDRVDEQFF

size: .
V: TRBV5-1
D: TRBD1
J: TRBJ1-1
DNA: TGCGCCAGCAGCTTGGATTCAGGGGGAAGGAGGAACACTGAAGCTTTCTTT
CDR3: CASSLDSGGRRNTEAFF

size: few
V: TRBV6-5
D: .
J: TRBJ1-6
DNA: TGTGCCAGCAGGTTGAGCTCCTATAATTCACCCCTCCACTTT
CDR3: CASRLSSYNSPLHF

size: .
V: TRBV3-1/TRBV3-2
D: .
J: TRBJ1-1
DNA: TGTGCCAGCAGCCAAGCACCCGGGAGGGCTGAAGCTTTCTTT
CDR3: CASSQAPGRAEAFF

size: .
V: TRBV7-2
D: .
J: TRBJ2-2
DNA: TGTGCCAGCAGCTTTCTTAGGGGATTCACCGGGGAGCTGTTTTTT
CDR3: CASSFLRGFTGELFF

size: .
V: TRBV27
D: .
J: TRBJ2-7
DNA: TGTGCCAGCAGTTCCCTTGTGGGAGGGACATCCTACGAGCAGTACTTC
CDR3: CASSSLVGGTSYEQYF

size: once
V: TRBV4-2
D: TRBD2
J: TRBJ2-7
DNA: TGTGCCAGCAGCCCTAGCGGGTCTCCCTACGAGCAGTACTTC
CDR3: CASSPSGSPYEQYF

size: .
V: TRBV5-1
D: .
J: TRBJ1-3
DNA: TGCGCCAGCAGCTCAACACAGGGTGGGGACACCATATATTTT
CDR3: CASSSTQGGDTIYF

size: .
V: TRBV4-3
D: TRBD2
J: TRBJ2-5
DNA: TGCGCCAGCAGCCATATGACTAGCGGCCAAGAGACCCAGTACTTC
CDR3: CASSHMTSGQETQYF

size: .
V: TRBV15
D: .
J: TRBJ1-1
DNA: TGTGCCACCGACGGGGACATGAACACTGAAGCTTTCTTT
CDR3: CATDGDMNTEAFF